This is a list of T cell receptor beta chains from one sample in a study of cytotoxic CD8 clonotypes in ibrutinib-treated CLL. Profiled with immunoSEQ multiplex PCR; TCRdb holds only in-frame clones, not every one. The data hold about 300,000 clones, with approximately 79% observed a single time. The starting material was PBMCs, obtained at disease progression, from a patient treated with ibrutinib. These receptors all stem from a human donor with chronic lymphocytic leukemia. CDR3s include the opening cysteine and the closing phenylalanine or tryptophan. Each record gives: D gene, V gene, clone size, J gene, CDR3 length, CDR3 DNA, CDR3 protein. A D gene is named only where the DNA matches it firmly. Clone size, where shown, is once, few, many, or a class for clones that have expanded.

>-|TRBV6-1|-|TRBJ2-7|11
TGTGCCGGGCGGGGTGCCTACGAGCAGTACTTC
CAGRGAYEQYF
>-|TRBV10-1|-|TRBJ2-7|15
TGCGCCAGCAGTGAGGGTTTGGCAGGTTCCTACGAGCAGTACTTC
CASSEGLAGSYEQYF
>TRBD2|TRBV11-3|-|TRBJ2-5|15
TGTGCCAGCAGCTTAGGACTAGCGGGACTAGAGACCCAGTACTTC
CASSLGLAGLETQYF
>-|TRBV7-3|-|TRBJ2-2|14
TGTGCCAGCAGCTTAATTCGAGGGTCCGGGGAGCTGTTTTTT
CASSLIRGSGELFF
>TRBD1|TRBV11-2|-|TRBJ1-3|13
TGTGCCAGCAGCTACGGGACAGCCAACACCATATATTTT
CASSYGTANTIYF
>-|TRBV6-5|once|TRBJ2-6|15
TGTGCCAGCAGTTACTCGTGGGGCACGAATAACGTCCTGACTTTC
CASSYSWGTNNVLTF
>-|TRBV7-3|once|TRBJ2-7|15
TGTGCCAGCAGCTTAACAGGGATGGTAACCTACGAGCAGTACTTC
CASSLTGMVTYEQYF
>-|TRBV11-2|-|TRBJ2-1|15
TGTGCCAGCAGCTTAGATCTGGGGGGCGGCATTGAGCAGTTCTTC
CASSLDLGGGIEQFF
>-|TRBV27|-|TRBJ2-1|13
TGTGCCAGCAGTTTCGCCCGGTACAATGAGCAGTTCTTC
CASSFARYNEQFF
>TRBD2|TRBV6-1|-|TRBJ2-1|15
TGTGCCAGCAGTGAAACTAGCGGGAGATCGAATGAGCAGTTCTTC
CASSETSGRSNEQFF
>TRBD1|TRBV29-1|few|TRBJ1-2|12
TGCAGCGTTGACAGGGGGCACTCTGGCTACACCTTC
CSVDRGHSGYTF
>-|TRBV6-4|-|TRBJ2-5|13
TGTGCCAGCAGTGACTCGGCGGGTGGGACCCAGTACTTC
CASSDSAGGTQYF
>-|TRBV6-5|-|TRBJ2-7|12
TGTGCCAGCACGTCCGGGCCCCATGAGCAGTACTTC
CASTSGPHEQYF
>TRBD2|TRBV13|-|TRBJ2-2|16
TGTGCCAGCAGCATAGGACTAGCGGGAGTTGGCGGGGAGCTGTTTTTT
CASSIGLAGVGGELFF
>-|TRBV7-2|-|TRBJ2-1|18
TGTGCCAGCAGCTTAGTGGGGGGACAGTCGTGGAGTTACAATGAGCAGTTCTTC
CASSLVGGQSWSYNEQFF
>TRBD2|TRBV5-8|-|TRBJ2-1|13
TGTGCCAGCAGGGGCGGGAGAAGGAATGAGCAGTTCTTC
CASRGGRRNEQFF
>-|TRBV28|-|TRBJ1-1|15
TGTGCCAGCAGTTTAAGTGGGGGGGTAGGCACTGAAGCTTTCTTT
CASSLSGGVGTEAFF
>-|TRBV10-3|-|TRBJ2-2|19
TGTGCCATCAGTGAGTCGGGGGTGTGGCCGGGACACCAGACCGGGGAGCTGTTTTTT
CAISESGVWPGHQTGELFF
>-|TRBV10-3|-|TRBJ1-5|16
TGTGCCATCTCGGACAATTCCGTTGTCTACAATCAGCCCCAGCATTTT
CAISDNSVVYNQPQHF
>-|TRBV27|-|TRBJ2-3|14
TGTGCCACCGGCGAGTTTACTAGCACAGATACGCAGTATTTT
CATGEFTSTDTQYF
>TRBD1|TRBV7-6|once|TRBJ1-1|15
TGTGCCAGCAGCGGCACAGGGGGCGCGGGCACTGAAGCTTTCTTT
CASSGTGGAGTEAFF
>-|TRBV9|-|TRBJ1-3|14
TGTGCCAGCAGCGGGACTGACTCTGGAAACACCATATATTTT
CASSGTDSGNTIYF
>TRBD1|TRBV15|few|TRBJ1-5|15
TGTGCCACCAGCAGGGCGGGACAGGGCGGTCAGCCCCAGCATTTT
CATSRAGQGGQPQHF
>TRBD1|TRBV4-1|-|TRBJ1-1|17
TGCGCCAGCAGCAACTCCGGGACAGTATTTCGGGTGACTGAAGCTTTCTTT
CASSNSGTVFRVTEAFF
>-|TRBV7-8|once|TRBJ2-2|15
TGTGCCAGCAGCGCCAAAGGCTTGTGGACCGGGGAGCTGTTTTTT
CASSAKGLWTGELFF
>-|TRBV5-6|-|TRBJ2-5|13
TGTGCCAGCAGCCCTTTAGCAGGGGTGACCCAGTACTTC
CASSPLAGVTQYF
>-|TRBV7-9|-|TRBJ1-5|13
TGTGCCAGCAGCTTCCCACAGGGTCAGCCCCAGCATTTT
CASSFPQGQPQHF
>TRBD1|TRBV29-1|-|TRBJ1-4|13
TGCAGCGTTCTGGGGCCGGGACAGGAAAAACTGTTTTTT
CSVLGPGQEKLFF
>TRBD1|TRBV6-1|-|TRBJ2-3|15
TGTGCCAGCAGTGTGGACAGGCCTAGCACAGATACGCAGTATTTT
CASSVDRPSTDTQYF
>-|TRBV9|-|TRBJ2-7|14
TGTGCCAGCAGCCCTTCAGGGTCCCCCTACGAGCAGTACTTC
CASSPSGSPYEQYF
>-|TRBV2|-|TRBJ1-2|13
TGTGCCAGCAGTGAACGGCGGGACGATGGCTACACCTTC
CASSERRDDGYTF
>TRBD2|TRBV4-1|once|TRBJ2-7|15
TGCGCCAGCAGCCAAGTTGTAGCGGGCTCCTACGAGCAGTACTTC
CASSQVVAGSYEQYF
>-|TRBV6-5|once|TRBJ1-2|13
TGTGCCAGCATCGGGGCCGCTAACTATGGCTACACCTTC
CASIGAANYGYTF
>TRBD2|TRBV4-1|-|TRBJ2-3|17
TGCGCCAGCAGCCAAGATTTGGAAGCGGGGGTCACAGATACGCAGTATTTT
CASSQDLEAGVTDTQYF
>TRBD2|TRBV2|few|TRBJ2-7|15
TGTGCCAGCAGTTCAGGACTAGCGGGCACCTACGAGCAGTACTTC
CASSSGLAGTYEQYF
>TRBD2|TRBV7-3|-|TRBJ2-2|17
TGTGCCAGCAGTCCAATGGGGGGGACCCCCTGGACCGGGGAGCTGTTTTTT
CASSPMGGTPWTGELFF
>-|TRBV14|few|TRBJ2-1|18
TGTGCCAGCAGCCCCCACCTGGGGGGAGGCCTACTCTACAATGAGCAGTTCTTC
CASSPHLGGGLLYNEQFF
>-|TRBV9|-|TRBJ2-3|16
TGTGCCAGCAGCCCCCGCGTTGGTGATAGCACAGATACGCAGTATTTT
CASSPRVGDSTDTQYF
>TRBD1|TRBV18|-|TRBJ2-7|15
TGTGCCAGCTCTCTTAACCACAGGGGGCTCAACGAGCAGTACTTC
CASSLNHRGLNEQYF
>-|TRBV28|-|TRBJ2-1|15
TGTGCCAGCAGTTCCAACCCCGCTGGGGTAAATGAGCAGTTCTTC
CASSSNPAGVNEQFF
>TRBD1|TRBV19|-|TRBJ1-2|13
TGTGCCAGTAATCGGGGACAGACCTATGGCTACACCTTC
CASNRGQTYGYTF
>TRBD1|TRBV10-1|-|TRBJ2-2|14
TGCGCCAGCAGCGGGACAGGTCTCACCGGGGAGCTGTTTTTT
CASSGTGLTGELFF
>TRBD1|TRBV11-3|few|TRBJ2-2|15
TGTGCCAGCAGCTTTGGGACAGGGGGTGGCGGGGAGCTGTTTTTT
CASSFGTGGGGELFF
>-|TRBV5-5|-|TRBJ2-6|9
TGTGCCAGCAGCCCAATCTCGACTTTC
CASSPISTF
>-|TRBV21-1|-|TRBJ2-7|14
TGTGCCAGCAGCAAGAGGGACAGCAACTACGAGCAGTACTTC
CASSKRDSNYEQYF
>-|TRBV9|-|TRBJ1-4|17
TGTGCCAGCAGCGTAGGAGGGAGGTTGGGGGCTAATGAAAAACTGTTTTTT
CASSVGGRLGANEKLFF
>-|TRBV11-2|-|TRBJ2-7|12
TGTGCCAGCAGCGCGCCTTCCTACGAGCAGTACTTC
CASSAPSYEQYF
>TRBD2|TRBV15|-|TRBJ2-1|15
TGTGCCACCAGCAGTAGGCGACTAGCGGGTGCCGAGCAGTTCTTC
CATSSRRLAGAEQFF
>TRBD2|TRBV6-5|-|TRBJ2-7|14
TGTGCCAGCAGCTCCCCGGGGGGAAAATACGAGCAGTACTTC
CASSSPGGKYEQYF